This T cell receptor beta chain was sequenced for a study of cytomegalovirus exposure and HLA in healthy donors. Profiling relied on immunoSEQ multiplex PCR, and the TCRdb table lists in-frame clones only, not all of them. This table has approximately 54,000 clones, approximately 89% appearing once. Trimming took 4 bases from V and 7 from J; bases not matched to a gene: 4. This CDR3 contains 13 residues. Germline V gene sequence: CDR1 SGHKS, CDR2 YYEKEE (reference sequence). Material for sequencing was PBMCs. The TCR was taken from a woman under 30 in good health and CMV-seropositive. The chain employs TRBV5-5 and TRBJ1-1, with TRBD1 matching 10 bases. As DNA, the CDR3 is TGTGCCAGCAGCACAGGGACAGGGGATGAAGCTTTCTTT. Translation gives CASSTGTGDEAFF.